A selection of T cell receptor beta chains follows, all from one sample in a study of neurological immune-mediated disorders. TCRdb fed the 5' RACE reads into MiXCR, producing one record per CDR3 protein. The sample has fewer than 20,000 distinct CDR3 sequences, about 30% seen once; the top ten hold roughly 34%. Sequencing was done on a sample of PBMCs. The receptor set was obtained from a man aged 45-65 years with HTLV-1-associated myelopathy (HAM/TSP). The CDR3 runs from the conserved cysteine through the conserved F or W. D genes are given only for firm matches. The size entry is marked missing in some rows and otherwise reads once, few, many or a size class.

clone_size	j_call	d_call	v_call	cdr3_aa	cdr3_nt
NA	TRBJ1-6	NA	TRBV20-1	CGARGVASYNSPLHF	TGCGGTGCTAGAGGGGTGGCATCCTATAATTCACCCCTCCACTTT
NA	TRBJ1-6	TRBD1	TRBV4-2	CASSQDRDRADSPLHF	TGTGCCAGCAGCCAAGACCGGGACAGGGCCGATTCACCCCTCCACTTT
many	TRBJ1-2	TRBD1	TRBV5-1	CASSPGQAYGYTF	TGCGCCAGCAGCCCCGGACAGGCCTATGGCTACACCTTC
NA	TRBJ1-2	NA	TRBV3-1	CASSHLGGGGSRGYTF	TGTGCCAGCAGCCATCTTGGAGGTGGTGGGTCGCGCGGCTACACCTTC
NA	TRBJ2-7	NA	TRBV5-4	CASSLSGDGYEQYF	TGTGCCAGCAGCTTGTCAGGGGACGGCTACGAGCAGTACTTC
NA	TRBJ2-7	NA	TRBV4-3	CASSQDLDHSSYEQYF	TGCGCCAGCAGCCAAGATCTTGACCACAGCTCCTACGAGCAGTACTTC
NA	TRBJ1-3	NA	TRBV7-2	CASSSDGFSGNTIYF	TGTGCCAGCAGCTCGGACGGATTCTCTGGAAACACCATATATTTT
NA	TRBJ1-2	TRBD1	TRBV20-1	CSASTVKTGGYGYTF	TGCAGTGCTAGCACCGTCAAGACAGGGGGCTATGGCTACACCTTC
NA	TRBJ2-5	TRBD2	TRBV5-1	CASSPGGSGGVETQYF	TGCGCCAGCAGCCCGGGGGGTAGCGGGGGAGTTGAGACCCAGTACTTC
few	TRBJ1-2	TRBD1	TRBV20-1	CSASPTGATGYTF	TGCAGTGCTTCCCCAACAGGGGCCACTGGCTACACCTTC
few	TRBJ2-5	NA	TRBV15	CATSRVGGETQYF	TGTGCCACCAGCAGAGTTGGGGGGGAGACCCAGTACTTC
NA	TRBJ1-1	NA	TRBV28	CASTQMNTEAFF	TGTGCCAGCACCCAAATGAACACTGAAGCTTTCTTT
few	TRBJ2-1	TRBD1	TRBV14	CASSQDDRGRAHF	TGTGCCAGCAGCCAAGATGACAGGGGGCGAGCCCACTTC
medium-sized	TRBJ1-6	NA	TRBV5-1	CASSLYSGKNSPLHF	TGCGCCAGCAGCTTGTATTCAGGGAAGAATTCACCCCTCCACTTT
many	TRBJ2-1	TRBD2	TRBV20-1	CSPTDGRRGSYNEQFF	TGCAGTCCTACCGACGGGAGGCGGGGGTCCTACAATGAGCAGTTCTTC
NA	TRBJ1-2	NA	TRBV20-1	CSARQDGYTF	TGCAGTGCTAGGCAGGATGGCTACACCTTC
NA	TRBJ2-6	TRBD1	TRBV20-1	CSAVPGQGASGANVLTF	TGCAGTGCTGTTCCGGGACAGGGGGCCTCTGGGGCCAACGTCCTGACTTTC
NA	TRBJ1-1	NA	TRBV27	CASRLGGGPSEAFF	TGTGCCAGCAGGCTCGGGGGTGGGCCGTCTGAAGCTTTCTTT
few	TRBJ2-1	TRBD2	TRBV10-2	CASRDLLAGGLITYNEQFF	TGCGCCAGCAGGGACCTTCTAGCGGGGGGGTTAATTACCTACAATGAGCAGTTCTTC
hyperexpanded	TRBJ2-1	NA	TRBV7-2	CASSLTVAGTNEQFF	TGTGCCAGCAGCTTAACCGTGGCAGGGACGAATGAGCAGTTCTTC
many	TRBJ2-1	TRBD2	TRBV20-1	CSAAGTSGRGVYGINEQFF	TGCAGTGCTGCCGGGACTAGCGGGAGGGGCGTTTACGGCATCAATGAGCAGTTCTTC
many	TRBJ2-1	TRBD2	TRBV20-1	CSAGLGGAANEQFF	TGCAGTGCTGGCCTCGGGGGGGCGGCCAATGAGCAGTTCTTC
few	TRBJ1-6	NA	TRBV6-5	CASSYLLPGRDNSPLHF	TGTGCCAGCAGTTACCTTCTACCTGGGAGAGATAATTCACCCCTCCACTTT
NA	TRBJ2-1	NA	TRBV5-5	CASSSAYLDSRVGQHNEQFF	TGTGCCAGCAGCTCAGCTTACCTGGACTCCAGGGTCGGGCAACACAATGAGCAGTTCTTC
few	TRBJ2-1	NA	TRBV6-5	CASSRREIRSYNEQFF	TGTGCCAGCAGCCGGCGCGAGATCCGCTCCTACAATGAGCAGTTCTTC
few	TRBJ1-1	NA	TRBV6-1	CASSSPRAGEAFF	TGTGCCAGCAGTTCCCCTAGGGCGGGTGAAGCTTTCTTT
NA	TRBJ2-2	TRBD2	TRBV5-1	CASSPGLAGTGELFF	TGCGCCAGCAGCCCCGGACTAGCGGGGACCGGGGAGCTGTTTTTT
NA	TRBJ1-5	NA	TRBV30	CAWSVGDQPQHF	TGTGCCTGGAGTGTCGGGGATCAGCCCCAGCATTTT
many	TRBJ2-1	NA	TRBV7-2	CASSLGAANEQFF	TGTGCCAGCAGCCTAGGGGCAGCCAATGAGCAGTTCTTC
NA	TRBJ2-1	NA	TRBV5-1	CASSLDRANEQFF	TGCGCCAGCAGCTTGGACAGGGCCAATGAGCAGTTCTTC
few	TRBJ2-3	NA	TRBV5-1	CASSLSSDTQYF	TGCGCCAGCAGCTTATCTTCAGATACGCAGTATTTT